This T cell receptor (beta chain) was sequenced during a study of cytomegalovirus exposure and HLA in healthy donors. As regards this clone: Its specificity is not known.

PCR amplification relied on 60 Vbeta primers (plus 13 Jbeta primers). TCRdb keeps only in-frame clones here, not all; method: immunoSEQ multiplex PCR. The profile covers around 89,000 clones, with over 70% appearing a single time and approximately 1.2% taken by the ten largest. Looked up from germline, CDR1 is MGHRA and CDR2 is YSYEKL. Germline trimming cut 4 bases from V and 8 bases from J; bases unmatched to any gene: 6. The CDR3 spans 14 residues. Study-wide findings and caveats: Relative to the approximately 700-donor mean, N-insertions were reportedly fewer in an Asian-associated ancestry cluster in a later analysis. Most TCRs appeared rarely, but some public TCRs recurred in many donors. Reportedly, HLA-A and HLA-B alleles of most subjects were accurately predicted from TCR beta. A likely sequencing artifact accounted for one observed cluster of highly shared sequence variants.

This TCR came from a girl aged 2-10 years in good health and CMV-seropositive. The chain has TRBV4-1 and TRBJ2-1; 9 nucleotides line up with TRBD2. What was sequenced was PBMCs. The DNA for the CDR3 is TGCGCCAGCAGCCCAGAGGGACTAGCTGATGAGCAGTTCTTC. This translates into CASSPEGLADEQFF.